This entry is about one T cell receptor (beta chain). These data originate in a study of T-cell reconstitution after alpha-beta-depleted transplantation in children. Looked up from germline, CDR1 is LNHDA and CDR2 is SQIVND (reference sequence). Deletions cut 9 bases from V and 1 base from J, with 11 bases between. The CDR3 totals 13 residues. Molecular barcoding with unique molecular identifiers was used for the TCRbeta library. TCRdb recomputed calls from the PCR reads with MiXCR, one row per CDR3 protein. The sample includes about 540,000 distinct CDR3 sequences, 15% to 20% of them seen just once. The material was PBMCs from the stem cell graft donor, obtained from the stem cell graft. This receptor was identified in a human donor who donated a stem cell graft to a child with acute lymphoblastic leukemia. The genes are TRBV19 and TRBJ2-3; weak D call: TRBD1 (5 bases). The CDR3 DNA reads TGTGCCAGCCGGACATCCGGCACAGATACGCAGTATTTT. Residues: CASRTSGTDTQYF.